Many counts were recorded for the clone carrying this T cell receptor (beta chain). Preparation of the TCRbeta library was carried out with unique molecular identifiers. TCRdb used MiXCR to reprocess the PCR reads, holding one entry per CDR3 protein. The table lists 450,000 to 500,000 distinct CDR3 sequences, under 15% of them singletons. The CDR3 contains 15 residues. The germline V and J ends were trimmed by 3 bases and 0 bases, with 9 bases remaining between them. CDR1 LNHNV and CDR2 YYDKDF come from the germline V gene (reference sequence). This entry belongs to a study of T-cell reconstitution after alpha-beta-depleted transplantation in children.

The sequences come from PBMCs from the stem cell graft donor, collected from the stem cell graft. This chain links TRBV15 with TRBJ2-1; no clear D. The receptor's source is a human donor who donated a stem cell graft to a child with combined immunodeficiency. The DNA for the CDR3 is TGTGCCACCAGCAGCAGTGATAGCTCCTACAATGAGCAGTTCTTC. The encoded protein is CATSSSDSSYNEQFF.